A single sample is the source of the 25 T cell receptor beta chains below, sequenced in a study of blood T cell repertoires in COVID-19. Generated by immunoSEQ multiplex PCR, the TCRdb table keeps only in-frame clones and is missing some. The data contain 200,000 to 250,000 clones, more than 85% of them seen just once; the ten biggest clones take up around 3.1%. Sequenced material: peripheral blood. Every receptor here comes from a man aged 60 to 69 with acute or convalescent COVID-19.

The gene calls are TRBV4-3 and TRBJ1-2; 10 nucleotides line up with TRBD1. Germline V CDR1 and CDR2: LGHNA, YSLEER. V lost 0 bases to trimming and J lost 8 bases; unmatched junction nucleotides: 12. This CDR3 contains 17 residues. The CDR3 region is CASSQDPGQGIGGGYTF. CDR3 bases: TGCGCCAGCAGCCAAGACCCGGGACAGGGGATCGGTGGCGGCTACACCTTC.

A single count supports this clone. The chain links TRBV29-1 to TRBJ1-1, with 8 bases lining up with TRBD1. The CDR3 consists of 13 residues. The trim removed 7 bases at V and 4 bases at J, leaving 8 bases unmatched. Germline CDR1 is SQVTM and CDR2 is ANQGSEA. For the CDR3, the DNA is TGCAGCGGAGCCAGGGGGCTGGGCACTGAAGCTTTCTTT. The encoded protein is CSGARGLGTEAFF.

This clone turned up a few times. This sequence joins TRBV4-2 and TRBJ2-2, with a possible D match to TRBD2 (6 bases). V lost 4 bases and J lost 0, with 12 bases in between. CDR3 size: 16 residues. Germline-derived CDR1 and CDR2 are LGHNA and YNFKEQ. CDR3 coding DNA: TGTGCCAGCAGCCCGGAGGGGACTGCGAACACCGGGGAGCTGTTTTTT. Translating it yields CASSPEGTANTGELFF.

V and J are TRBV5-1 and TRBJ2-3; 9 bases fit TRBD2. The V gene end was trimmed by 4 bases and the J gene end by 3 bases; junction bases not matched to a gene: 21. There are 20 residues in the CDR3. The germline V gene encodes CDR1 SGHRS and CDR2 YFSETQ. The CDR3 sequence is CASSPGVRLAGLGKTDTQYF. Written as DNA, the CDR3 is TGCGCCAGCAGCCCGGGAGTAAGGCTAGCGGGGCTTGGTAAGACAGATACGCAGTATTTT. Variable domain in full (rest from reference TRBV5-1 and TRBJ2-3): KAGVTQTPRYLIKTRGQQVTLSCSPISGHRSVSWYQQTPGQGLQFLFEYFSETQRNKGNFPGRFSGRQFSNSRSEMNVSTLELGDSALYLCASSPGVRLAGLGKTDTQYFGPGTRLTVL.

The gene calls are TRBV6-5 and TRBJ2-5, with D tentatively TRBD1 (6 bases). The germline V and J ends were trimmed by 2 bases and 1 base, with 8 bases remaining between them. CDR3 length: 14 amino acids. Germline V lookup: CDR1 MNHEY, CDR2 SVGAGI. The CDR3 spells CASSYRTVQETQYF. In DNA, the CDR3 is TGTGCCAGCAGTTACCGGACAGTCCAAGAGACCCAGTACTTC.

The rearrangement uses TRBV4-2 and TRBJ1-5; D is undetermined. The CDR3 runs 16 residues. Germline V lookup: CDR1 LGHNA, CDR2 YNFKEQ. Trimming took off 1 base at V and 1 base at J, with 11 bases between the two ends. The CDR3 is CASSQVNAVSNQPQHF. The CDR3 DNA is TGTGCCAGCAGCCAAGTCAACGCAGTGAGCAATCAGCCCCAGCATTTT.

V gene TRBV2 combines with J gene TRBJ2-1; possibly TRBD2 for D (5 bases). Trimming stripped 7 bases from V and 4 bases from J, with 8 bases between. The CDR3 has 12 amino acids. Germline values: CDR1 SNHLY, CDR2 FYNNEI. The CDR3 region has the DNA TGTGCCAGCAACGGGAATTACAATGAGCAGTTCTTC. Translated, it gives CASNGNYNEQFF.

The chain recombines TRBV11-2 with TRBJ1-2; the D gene is possibly TRBD1 (5 bases). Trimming stripped 2 bases from V and 4 bases from J, with 11 bases between. CDR1 is SGHAT, CDR2 FQNNGV, per germline. This CDR3 has 14 amino acids. CDR3 region: CASSLPRQSYGYTF. In nucleotides, the CDR3 is TGTGCCAGCAGCTTACCCCGACAGTCCTATGGCTACACCTTC. Variable domain in full (rest from reference TRBV11-2 and TRBJ1-2): EAGVAQSPRYKIIEKRQSVAFWCNPISGHATLYWYQQILGQGPKLLIQFQNNGVVDDSQLPKDRFSAERLKGVDSTLKIQPAKLEDSAVYLCASSLPRQSYGYTFGSGTRLTVV.

V is TRBV7-8 and J is TRBJ2-3; weak D call: TRBD1 (5 bases). V lost 0 bases to trimming and J lost 5 bases, with 18 bases between them. The CDR3 runs 17 residues. Looked up from germline, CDR1 is SGHVS and CDR2 is FQNEAQ. CDR3 nucleotide sequence: TGTGCCAGCAGCTTAGCCGCCTTACAGGCCCAAGGAGATACGCAGTATTTT. Its translation: CASSLAALQAQGDTQYF. The complete variable domain, with remaining parts taken from reference TRBV7-8 and TRBJ2-3, reads GAGVSQSPRYKVAKRGQDVALRCDPISGHVSLFWYQQALGQGPEFLTYFQNEAQLDKSGLPSDRFFAERPEGSVSTLKIQRTQQEDSAVYLCASSLAALQAQGDTQYFGPGTRLTVL.

DNA of the CDR3: TGTGCCAGCAGTGATTACTCCGACGGGGACAATACCGGGGAGCTGTTTTTT. Amino acid sequence: CASSDYSDGDNTGELFF. The genes are TRBV2 and TRBJ2-2; tentatively, D is TRBD1 (6 bases). Germline values: CDR1 SNHLY, CDR2 FYNNEI. Trimming took off 3 bases at V and 5 bases at J, with 19 bases between the two ends. This CDR3 has 17 residues. Combining the CDR3 with reference TRBV2 and TRBJ2-2 gives the whole variable domain EPEVTQTPSHQVTQMGQEVILRCVPISNHLYFYWYRQILGQKVEFLVSFYNNEISEKSEIFDDQFSVERPDGSNFTLKIRSTKLEDSAMYFCASSDYSDGDNTGELFFGEGSRLTVL.

The rearrangement uses TRBV6-5 and TRBJ2-7, with D tentatively TRBD2 (6 bases). V lost 6 bases and J lost 2, with 17 bases in between. The CDR3 runs 15 residues. CDR1 and CDR2 (germline): MNHEY, SVGAGI. CDR3 in amino acids: CASSMEGVFPYEQYF. CDR3 nucleotide sequence: TGTGCCAGCAGCATGGAGGGAGTGTTCCCCTACGAGCAGTACTTC.

This chain links TRBV6-5 with TRBJ2-7; TRBD1 is a possible D gene (6 bases). Trimming shortened V by 2 bases and J by 0 bases, and 8 bases separated the two germline ends. From germline, CDR1 is MNHEY and CDR2 SVGAGI. The CDR3 is 14 residues long. CDR3 residues: CASSYGDNSYEQYF. CDR3 nucleotide sequence: TGTGCCAGCAGTTACGGGGACAACTCCTACGAGCAGTACTTC.

A remark on this clone: The identical CDR3 is also encoded by other nucleotide sequences in the sample. J is TRBJ1-3 and V is TRBV7-2; tentatively, D is TRBD1 (5 bases). The V end was cut by 5 bases, the J end by 0 bases, with 14 bases between. The CDR3 length is 16 residues. Germline V gene data show CDR1 as SGHTA and CDR2 as FQGNSA. This CDR3 is CASSLATGLSGNTIYF. CDR3 nucleotide sequence: TGTGCCAGCAGCCTTGCGACGGGACTCTCTGGAAACACCATATATTTT.

The DNA for the CDR3 is TGTGCCAGCAGCTTATCTAGGGGACAGAACACCATATATTTT. Its translation is CASSLSRGQNTIYF. The chain uses TRBV7-2 and TRBJ1-3; TRBD1 matches 7 bases. V was clipped by 2 bases and J by 7 bases; unmatched bases: 5. The CDR3 loop spans 14 amino acids. CDR1 is SGHTA and CDR2 is FQGNSA in the germline V gene.

The chain combines TRBV3-1 (or the pseudogene TRBV3-2) with TRBJ2-6, with a possible D match to TRBD2 (6 bases). CDR1 and CDR2 from the germline V gene are LGHDT and YNNKEL (reference sequence). V lost 0 bases and J lost 4, with 25 bases in between. CDR3 length: 21 amino acids. CDR3 in DNA: TGTGCCAGCAGCCAAGATCGTGTACGAGGAGGGGCTCCAAGAGGGGCCAACGTCCTGACTTTC. Translation gives CASSQDRVRGGAPRGANVLTF.

This clone came up once. The rearrangement uses TRBV19 and TRBJ2-7; TRBD2 agrees at 7 bases. The CDR3 is 14 residues long. V shed 5 bases, J shed 0 bases, and the junction held 4 bases outside the gene matches. The V gene's germline CDR1 is LNHDA and CDR2 SQIVND (reference sequence). In DNA, the CDR3 is TGTGCCAGTAGTCCGCGGGGGAGCTCCTACGAGCAGTACTTC. Translation gives CASSPRGSSYEQYF.

This clone was observed once. The chain has TRBV7-8 and TRBJ2-5; 8 bases match TRBD1. Germline V CDR1 and CDR2: SGHVS, FQNEAQ. V lost 5 bases and J lost 2; bases outside the gene matches: 13. The CDR3 covers 17 residues. CDR3 nucleotides: TGTGCCAGCAGCCGGAGACAGGGGTTTGTGTCACAAGAGACCCAGTACTTC. It is translated as CASSRRQGFVSQETQYF. Full variable domain (missing parts from reference TRBV7-8 and TRBJ2-5): GAGVSQSPRYKVAKRGQDVALRCDPISGHVSLFWYQQALGQGPEFLTYFQNEAQLDKSGLPSDRFFAERPEGSVSTLKIQRTQQEDSAVYLCASSRRQGFVSQETQYFGPGTRLLVL.

The chain has TRBV5-4 and TRBJ2-7; the match to TRBD2 covers 11 bases. The CDR3 is 15 residues long. Germline V gives CDR1 SGHNT, CDR2 YYREEE (reference sequence). V lost 0 bases, J lost 7 bases, and 6 bases stayed unmatched. CDR3 in DNA: TGTGCCAGCAGCTTGGTTAGCGGGGGGGCGGAGGAGCAGTACTTC. As protein: CASSLVSGGAEEQYF.

CDR3 sequence reads: CASSLTGGTYEQYF. The CDR3 region has the DNA TGTGCCAGTAGTCTAACAGGGGGCACCTACGAGCAGTACTTC. V is TRBV19 and J is TRBJ2-7; 9 positions agree with TRBD1. Germline V lookup: CDR1 LNHDA, CDR2 SQIVND (reference sequence). This CDR3 contains 14 residues. V dropped 5 bases and J dropped 2; count of bases not matched to a gene: 4.

This chain uses TRBV4-2 with TRBJ1-1, with D possibly TRBD1 on 6 matching bases. The V end lost 4 bases, the J end lost 5 bases, and 17 bases lay between the germline ends. This CDR3 is 15 amino acids long. Germline-derived CDR1 and CDR2 are LGHNA and YNFKEQ. CDR3 region: CASSRRGGAETEAFF. CDR3 bases: TGTGCCAGCAGCCGGAGGGGGGGGGCGGAAACTGAAGCTTTCTTT.

This clone has more than one count but fewer than ten. The gene calls are TRBV28 and TRBJ1-1; 8 bases are a match to TRBD1. The CDR3 covers 14 residues. V was clipped by 7 bases and J by 5 bases; unmatched bases: 9. In germline, CDR1 is MDHEN, CDR2 SYDVKM. CDR3 bases: TGTGCCAGCATCTTCTCAGGGGGCAGGACTGAAGCTTTCTTT. Translated: CASIFSGGRTEAFF.

The chain carries TRBV9 and TRBJ2-3, with 12 bases aligning to TRBD2. CDR3 length: 15 residues. V lost 5 bases and J lost 6; bases outside the gene matches: 7. The V gene's germline CDR1 is SGDLS and CDR2 YYNGEE. Here the CDR3 reads CASRASGGASDTQYF. The CDR3 coding sequence is TGTGCCAGCAGAGCTAGCGGGGGGGCGTCTGATACGCAGTATTTT.

The V call is TRBV3-1 (or the pseudogene TRBV3-2), the J call TRBJ2-7, with D possibly matching TRBD1 (6 bases). CDR1 and CDR2 from the germline V gene are LGHDT and YNNKEL (reference sequence). V was pared by 2 bases and J by 3 bases, with 8 bases between. The CDR3 has 13 amino acids. CDR3 in amino acids: CASSQRGGYEQYF. The CDR3 nucleotides are TGTGCCAGCAGCCAAAGAGGGGGCTACGAGCAGTACTTC.

The gene calls are TRBV2 and TRBJ2-2; 11 bases are a match to TRBD2. The length of the CDR3 is 17 residues. Germline CDR1 is SNHLY and CDR2 is FYNNEI. Trimming at V came to 10 bases and at J to 5 bases, leaving 15 bases not matched to a gene. The CDR3: CAIKLVLAGGKTGELFF. CDR3 sequence (DNA): TGTGCCATCAAACTGGTCCTAGCGGGGGGTAAGACCGGGGAGCTGTTTTTT.

The chain couples TRBV5-1 to TRBJ1-1; 8 nucleotides align to TRBD1. With 4 bases clipped from V and 5 bases from J, the junction kept 7 bases outside the gene matches. Germline CDR1 and CDR2: SGHRS and YFSETQ. The CDR3 totals 14 residues. The CDR3 sequence: CASSSGDRGTEAFF. CDR3 coding DNA: TGCGCCAGCAGCAGTGGAGACAGGGGAACTGAAGCTTTCTTT.